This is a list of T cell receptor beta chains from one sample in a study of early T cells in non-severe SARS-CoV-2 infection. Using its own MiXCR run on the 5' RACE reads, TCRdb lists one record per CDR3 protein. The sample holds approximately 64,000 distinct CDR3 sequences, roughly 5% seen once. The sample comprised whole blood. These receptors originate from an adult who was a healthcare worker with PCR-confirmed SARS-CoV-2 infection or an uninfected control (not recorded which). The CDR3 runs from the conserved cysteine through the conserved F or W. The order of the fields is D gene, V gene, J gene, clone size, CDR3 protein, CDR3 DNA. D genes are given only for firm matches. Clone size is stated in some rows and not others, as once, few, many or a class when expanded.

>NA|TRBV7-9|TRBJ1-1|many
CASSFVGDTEAFF
TGTGCCAGCAGCTTCGTGGGGGACACTGAAGCTTTCTTT
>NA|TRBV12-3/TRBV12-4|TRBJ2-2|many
CASSLWDLNTGELFF
TGTGCCAGCAGTTTATGGGACTTGAACACCGGGGAGCTGTTTTTT
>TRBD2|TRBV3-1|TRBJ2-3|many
CASSLGLAGDTQYF
TGTGCCAGCAGCCTGGGACTAGCGGGAGATACGCAGTATTTT
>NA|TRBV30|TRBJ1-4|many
CAWSGGAEKLFF
TGTGCCTGGAGCGGGGGTGCGGAAAAACTGTTTTTT
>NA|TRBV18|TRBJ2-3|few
CASSPDRNTDTQYF
TGTGCCAGCTCACCGGATAGAAACACAGATACGCAGTATTTT
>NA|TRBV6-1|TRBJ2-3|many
CATKYERWDTQYF
TGTGCCACCAAATATGAACGGTGGGATACGCAGTATTTT
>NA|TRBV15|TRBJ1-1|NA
CATSRGSPDRNTEAFF
TGTGCCACCAGCAGAGGTTCCCCGGACAGGAACACTGAAGCTTTCTTT
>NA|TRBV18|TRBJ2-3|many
CASSPDLADTQYF
TGTGCCAGCTCACCAGACCTTGCAGATACGCAGTATTTT
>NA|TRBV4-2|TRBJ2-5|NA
CASSLTLVSETQYF
TGTGCCAGCAGCCTCACCCTAGTGAGTGAGACCCAGTACTTC
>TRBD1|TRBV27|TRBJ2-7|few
CASRQGSSYEQYF
TGTGCCAGTAGACAGGGTAGCTCCTACGAGCAGTACTTC
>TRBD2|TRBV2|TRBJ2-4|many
CASLGSAGGLAKNIQYF
TGTGCCAGCCTCGGGAGCGCGGGAGGACTAGCCAAAAACATTCAGTACTTC
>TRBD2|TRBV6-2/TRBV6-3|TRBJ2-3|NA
CASSYVIGSAGGPSADTQYF
TGTGCCAGCAGTTACGTGATTGGATCGGCGGGAGGGCCCTCGGCAGATACGCAGTATTTT
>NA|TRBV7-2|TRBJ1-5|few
CASSSQGRNQPQHF
TGTGCCAGCAGCTCACAGGGTCGCAATCAGCCCCAGCATTTT
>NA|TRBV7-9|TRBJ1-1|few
CASSSPQFPEAFF
TGTGCCAGCAGCTCACCGCAGTTTCCTGAAGCTTTCTTT
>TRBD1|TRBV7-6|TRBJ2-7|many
CASSLAVNRDSSYEQYF
TGTGCCAGCAGCTTAGCGGTCAACCGGGACAGCTCCTACGAGCAGTACTTC
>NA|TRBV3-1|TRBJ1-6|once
CASSPARNSPLHF
TGTGCCAGCAGCCCAGCTAGAAATTCACCCCTCCACTTT
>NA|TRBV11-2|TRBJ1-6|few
CASSYGQRLRSPLHF
TGTGCCAGCAGCTATGGACAGAGGTTAAGGTCACCCCTCCACTTT
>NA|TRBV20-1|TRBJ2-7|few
CSAVSAGQIYEQYF
TGCAGTGCGGTCTCCGCGGGCCAAATCTACGAGCAGTACTTC
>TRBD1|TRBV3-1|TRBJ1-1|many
CASSQRRGRTEAFF
TGTGCCAGCAGCCAAAGAAGGGGGCGGACTGAAGCTTTCTTT
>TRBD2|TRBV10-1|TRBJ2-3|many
CASSRGLGSPQYF
TGCGCCAGCAGCCGCGGACTAGGTTCCCCCCAGTATTTT
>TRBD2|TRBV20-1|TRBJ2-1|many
CSATLVRLAGGNVDNEQFF
TGCAGTGCTACCCTGGTTAGGCTAGCGGGGGGGAATGTCGACAATGAGCAGTTCTTC
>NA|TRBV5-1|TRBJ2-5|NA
CASSLFPGARTETQYF
TGCGCCAGCAGCTTGTTCCCGGGGGCTCGAACAGAGACCCAGTACTTC
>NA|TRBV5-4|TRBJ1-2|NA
CASSPGDGFYGYTF
TGTGCCAGCAGCCCCGGGGACGGGTTCTATGGCTACACCTTC
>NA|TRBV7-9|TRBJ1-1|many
CASSLVQGDTEAFF
TGTGCCAGCAGCTTAGTACAGGGCGACACTGAAGCTTTCTTT
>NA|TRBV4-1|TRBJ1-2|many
CASSQDGGTGIGGYTF
TGCGCCAGCAGCCAAGACGGTGGCACAGGGATCGGGGGCTACACCTTC
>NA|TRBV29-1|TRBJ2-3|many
CSVEDWPRLDTQYF
TGCAGCGTTGAAGATTGGCCCAGACTAGATACGCAGTATTTT
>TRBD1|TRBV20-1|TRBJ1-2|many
CSARDREDANYGYTF
TGCAGTGCTAGGGACAGGGAGGATGCTAACTATGGCTACACCTTC
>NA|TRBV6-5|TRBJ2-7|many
CASSPDSFYEQYF
TGTGCCAGCAGCCCCGACAGCTTTTACGAGCAGTACTTC
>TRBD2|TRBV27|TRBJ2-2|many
CASSWTSLAGELFF
TGTGCCAGCAGTTGGACTAGCTTAGCCGGGGAGCTGTTTTTT
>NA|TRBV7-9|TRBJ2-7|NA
CASRPWDSGSYEQYF
TGTGCCAGCCGGCCGTGGGATAGCGGCTCCTACGAGCAGTACTTC
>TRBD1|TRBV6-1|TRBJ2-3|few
CASIRDRAADTQYF
TGTGCCAGCATAAGGGACAGGGCCGCAGATACGCAGTATTTT
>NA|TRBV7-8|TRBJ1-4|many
CASSSRDLGESEKLFF
TGTGCCAGCAGCTCAAGAGATTTGGGGGAGAGCGAAAAACTGTTTTTT
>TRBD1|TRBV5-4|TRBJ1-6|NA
CASSLAIGQGNSPLHF
TGTGCCAGCAGCTTGGCCATTGGACAGGGGAATTCACCCCTCCACTTT
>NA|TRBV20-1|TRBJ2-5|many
CSARDPGRRAEETQYF
TGCAGTGCTAGAGATCCTGGGAGGCGAGCCGAAGAGACCCAGTACTTC
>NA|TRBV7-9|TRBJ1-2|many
CASSSPGREDGYTF
TGTGCCAGCAGTTCCCCCGGGAGAGAGGATGGCTACACCTTC
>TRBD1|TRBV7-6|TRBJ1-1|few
CASSWMGQGATEAFF
TGTGCCAGCAGCTGGATGGGACAGGGGGCCACTGAAGCTTTCTTT
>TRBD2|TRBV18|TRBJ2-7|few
CASSPPTSGSTYEQYF
TGTGCCAGCTCACCGCCTACTAGCGGGTCCACCTACGAGCAGTACTTC
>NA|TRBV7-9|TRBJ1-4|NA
CASSSGGNEKLFF
TGTGCCAGCAGCTCCGGGGGAAATGAAAAACTGTTTTTT
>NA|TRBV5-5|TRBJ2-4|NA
CASSPTGAKNIQYF
TGTGCCAGCAGCCCAACAGGGGCCAAAAACATTCAGTACTTC
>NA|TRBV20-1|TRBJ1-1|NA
CSASRGLNTEAFF
TGCAGTGCTAGCCGGGGGTTGAACACTGAAGCTTTCTTT
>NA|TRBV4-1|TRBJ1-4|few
CASSQVTGEKLFF
TGCGCCAGCAGCCAAGTAACAGGTGAAAAACTGTTTTTT
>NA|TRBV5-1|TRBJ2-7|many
CASTLLGNSEQYF
TGCGCCAGCACCTTGCTGGGGAATTCCGAGCAGTACTTC
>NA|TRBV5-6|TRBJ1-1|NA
CASSLQRGNTEAFF
TGTGCCAGCAGCTTGCAGAGGGGGAACACTGAAGCTTTCTTT
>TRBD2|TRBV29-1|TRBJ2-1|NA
CSVVRLAGDLGEQFF
TGCAGCGTTGTAAGACTAGCGGGGGACTTAGGTGAGCAGTTCTTC
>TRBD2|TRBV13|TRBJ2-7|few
CASSLGLAGNYEQYF
TGTGCCAGCAGCTTAGGCCTAGCGGGAAACTACGAGCAGTACTTC
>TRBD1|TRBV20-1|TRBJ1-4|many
CSAREVDRGGEKLFF
TGCAGTGCTAGAGAAGTAGACAGGGGTGGTGAAAAACTGTTTTTT
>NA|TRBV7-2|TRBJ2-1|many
CASSLLAGQLRDEQFF
TGTGCCAGCAGCTTATTAGCCGGGCAGTTGAGAGATGAGCAGTTCTTC
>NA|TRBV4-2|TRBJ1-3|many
CASSQVSYSGNTIYF
TGTGCCAGCAGCCAAGTATCCTACTCTGGAAACACCATATATTTT
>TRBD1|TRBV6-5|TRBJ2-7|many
CASSYLSGQGVYEQYF
TGTGCCAGCAGTTACTTGTCAGGACAGGGAGTCTACGAGCAGTACTTC
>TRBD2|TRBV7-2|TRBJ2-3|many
CASSWAGVRADTQYF
TGTGCCAGCAGCTGGGCGGGAGTTAGGGCAGATACGCAGTATTTT
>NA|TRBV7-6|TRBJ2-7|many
CASSLAQSYEQYF
TGTGCCAGCAGCTTAGCACAGTCCTACGAGCAGTACTTC
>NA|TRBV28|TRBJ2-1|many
CASNSSWPLGRDPKNEQFF
TGTGCCAGCAACAGCAGTTGGCCCCTAGGGCGCGATCCTAAAAATGAGCAGTTCTTC
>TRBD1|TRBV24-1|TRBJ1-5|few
CATSDDRVGQPQHF
TGTGCCACCAGTGATGACAGGGTGGGTCAGCCCCAGCATTTT
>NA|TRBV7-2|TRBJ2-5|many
CASSLGGRETQYF
TGTGCCAGCAGCTTAGGAGGGAGGGAGACCCAGTACTTC
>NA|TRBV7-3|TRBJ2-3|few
CASSPRLGGNTDTQYF
TGTGCCAGCAGCCCGCGTCTCGGCGGAAACACAGATACGCAGTATTTT
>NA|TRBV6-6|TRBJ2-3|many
CASRYTSTDTQYF
TGTGCCAGCAGGTACACTAGCACAGATACGCAGTATTTT
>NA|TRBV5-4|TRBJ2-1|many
CASSLSSGVYNEQFF
TGTGCCAGCAGCTTATCTTCAGGAGTCTACAATGAGCAGTTCTTC
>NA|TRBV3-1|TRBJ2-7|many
CASSQDQKREQYF
TGTGCCAGCAGCCAAGATCAGAAGAGGGAGCAGTACTTC
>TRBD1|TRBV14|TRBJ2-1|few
CASSQVWTGGFNEQFF
TGTGCCAGCAGCCAAGTCTGGACAGGGGGCTTCAATGAGCAGTTCTTC
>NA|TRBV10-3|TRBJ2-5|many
CAISEREFSGTQYF
TGTGCCATCAGTGAGCGTGAGTTCTCGGGGACCCAGTACTTC